This entry lists 29 T cell receptor beta chains sequenced from one sample in a study of blood T cells in healthy people across ages. With a J-beta primer mix and a sample-barcoded 5' primer, a second PCR ran about 6 to 11 cycles. One entry per CDR3 protein, called by TCRdb with MiXCR from the 5' RACE reads. The table lists about 1.6 million distinct CDR3 sequences, around 35% of them singletons. The sequencing input was blood. These receptors originate from a woman between 25 and 40 years old in good health.

The chain carries TRBV6-5 and TRBJ2-7, with TRBD2 identical over 7 bases. CDR1 and CDR2 (germline): MNHEY, SVGAGI. The CDR3 totals 14 residues. The J segment lost 10 bases and the V segment lost 8 bases, leaving 17 bases of the junction unmatched. CDR3 bases: TGTGCCAGCCCGAGACTGGAGGGAGGGCCTGGACAGTACTTC. It specifies CASPRLEGGPGQYF.

The rearrangement joins TRBV27 to TRBJ2-7; no reliable D call. Germline CDR1 is MNHEY and CDR2 is SMNVEV (reference sequence). This CDR3 is 15 amino acids long. The V gene lost 0 bases and the J gene lost 2 bases, with 11 bases spanning the gap. CDR3 DNA sequence: TGTGCCAGCAGTTTATCGTTACAGAACCCCTACGAGCAGTACTTC. Translation: CASSLSLQNPYEQYF.

This clonotype was seen repeatedly, ten times or more. The chain employs TRBV6-5 and TRBJ2-1; D is possibly TRBD2 (6 bases). CDR3 length equals 13 residues. The V and J ends lost 6 bases and 8 bases respectively, with 14 bases between them. Germline CDR1 reads MNHEY; CDR2 reads SVGAGI. In DNA form, the CDR3 reads TGTGCCAGCAGGAGACTAGAGCTGGATGAGCAGTTCTTC. It codes for CASRRLELDEQFF.

The rearrangement joins TRBV6-5 to TRBJ2-3; no clear D. Trimming shortened V by 2 bases and J by 2 bases, and 20 bases separated the two germline ends. CDR3 length: 18 amino acids. Germline loops: CDR1 MNHEY, CDR2 SVGAGI. The CDR3 DNA follows: TGTGCCAGCAGTTACGGCTGGGTAGCCCAAACCTTCACAGATACGCAGTATTTT. Protein product: CASSYGWVAQTFTDTQYF.

The chain employs TRBV11-2 and TRBJ1-2; 7 bases agree with TRBD1. CDR1 is SGHAT, CDR2 FQNNGV, per germline. Trimming took 0 bases from V and 5 from J; bases not matched to a gene: 6. The CDR3 is 15 residues long. The CDR3 coding sequence is TGTGCCAGCAGCTTAGAACGGGGACAGCGTTATGGCTACACCTTC. It encodes CASSLERGQRYGYTF.

The rearrangement links TRBV24-1 to TRBJ2-7; 9 bases match TRBD1. In germline, CDR1 is KGHDR, CDR2 SFDVKD. The CDR3 covers 13 residues. Trimming at V came to 5 bases and at J to 7 bases, leaving 5 bases not matched to a gene. CDR3 loop: CATSVGTGIEQYF. Here the CDR3 DNA reads TGTGCCACCAGTGTCGGGACAGGGATAGAGCAGTACTTC.

This clonotype was recorded many times. The chain couples TRBV29-1 to TRBJ1-2; 9 bases align to TRBD1. This CDR3 contains 13 residues. Per the germline V gene, CDR1 is SQVTM and CDR2 is ANQGSEA. With 4 bases clipped from V and 4 bases from J, the junction kept 4 bases outside the gene matches. The CDR3 DNA reads TGCAGCGTTGTGGACAGGGGAATCTATGGCTACACCTTC. Its translation is CSVVDRGIYGYTF.

The chain's CDR3 is CASSEIAGDIYNEQFF. The CDR3 region has the DNA TGCGCCAGCAGTGAGATAGCGGGGGACATCTACAATGAGCAGTTCTTC. This rearrangement joins TRBV10-2 to TRBJ2-1, with 9 bases identical to TRBD2. With 2 bases clipped from V and 3 bases from J, the junction kept 5 bases outside the gene matches. The germline CDR1 and CDR2 sequences are WSHSY and SAAADI. The CDR3 totals 16 residues.

In the case of this clonotype: A much larger clone differs by one base, so this may be a read error. The CDR3 does not close with the conserved phenylalanine or tryptophan, likely indicating a read error. The chain couples TRBV2 to TRBJ2-7, with TRBD2 as a possible D gene (6 bases). CDR1 and CDR2 from the germline V gene are SNHLY and FYNNEI. The length of the CDR3 is 14 residues. V lost 4 bases and J 1 base, leaving 11 bases between the germline ends. CDR3 protein: CASSVDSGSYEQYC. In nucleotides, the CDR3 is TGTGCCAGCAGTGTGGATAGCGGATCCTACGAGCAGTACTGC.

The V call is TRBV6-5, the J call TRBJ1-1, with D possibly matching TRBD1 (6 bases). Trimming left V 6 bases short and J 5 bases short, with 16 bases between. The length of the CDR3 is 14 residues. Germline-derived CDR1 and CDR2 are MNHEY and SVGAGI. CDR3 DNA sequence: TGTGCCAGCAGCATCTTCAGGGGTAGGACTGAAGCTTTCTTT. Its translation: CASSIFRGRTEAFF.

In this sample, this clonotype turned up once. This is likely a read error, given that the CDR3 carries no conserved phenylalanine or tryptophan at its end. V and J are TRBV2 and TRBJ2-3; TRBD2 is a possible D gene (5 bases). CDR1 and CDR2 (germline): SNHLY, FYNNEI. CDR3 length: 13 residues. Trimming removed 6 bases from V and 4 bases from J, with 11 bases in between. Here the CDR3 reads CASSLERADTQYL. The CDR3 nucleotides read TGTGCCAGCAGCCTGGAGAGGGCAGATACGCAGTATTTG.

This clonotype was observed a handful of times. The CDR3: CASSPSSGGLEYF. CDR3 coding DNA: TGTGCCAGCAGCCCGTCTAGCGGGGGCTTGGAGTACTTC. The rearrangement links TRBV11-1 to TRBJ2-7; the match to TRBD2 covers 10 bases. This CDR3 contains 13 residues. V lost 5 bases, J lost 11 bases, and 9 bases stayed unmatched. The V gene's germline CDR1 is SGHAT and CDR2 FQDESV (reference sequence).

J is TRBJ1-4 and V is TRBV6-1, with 7 bases that match TRBD1. This CDR3 is built from 14 residues. From germline, CDR1 is MNHNS and CDR2 SASEGT. J lost 8 bases, V lost 6 bases, and 9 bases had no gene match. CDR3 DNA: TGTGCCAGCAGGCCCGGGACAGTGTTAGAAAAACTGTTTTTT. Translating it yields CASRPGTVLEKLFF.

V gene TRBV2 combines with J gene TRBJ2-1; D remains ambiguous. The CDR3 is made up of 15 amino acids. V shed 4 bases and J shed 0 bases, with 10 bases lying between them. The germline V gene has CDR1 SNHLY and CDR2 FYNNEI. The CDR3 DNA follows: TGTGCCAGCAGTGGCGCGGAGAGCTCCTACAATGAGCAGTTCTTC. It encodes CASSGAESSYNEQFF.

CDR3 nucleotide sequence: TGTGCCAGCAACCTGGACAGGGCGAGAAAAGAGACCCAGTACTTC. It is translated as CASNLDRARKETQYF. V gene TRBV2 combines with J gene TRBJ2-5, with 8 bases lining up with TRBD1. V was pared by 7 bases and J by 3 bases, with 10 bases of the junction left unmatched. Germline CDR1 reads SNHLY; CDR2 reads FYNNEI. CDR3 length equals 15 residues.

The chain joins TRBV30 to TRBJ1-2, with 9 bases that match TRBD1. CDR1 is GTSNPN and CDR2 is SVGIG in the germline V gene (reference sequence). The CDR3 sequence is 14 residues long. V gave up 5 bases and J gave up 8 bases; unmatched junction bases: 12. The CDR3 DNA is TGTGCCTGGGGACAGGGGTCCTTTAGAGACGGCTACACCTTC. Translated, it gives CAWGQGSFRDGYTF.

This rearrangement joins TRBV5-1 to TRBJ1-6; no firm D call. Trimming cost V 5 bases and J 5 bases, with 8 bases left between them. The CDR3 is 13 amino acids. The V gene's germline CDR1 is SGHRS and CDR2 YFSETQ. In nucleotides, the CDR3 is TGCGCCAGCAGGGAAGGAGATAATTCACCCCTCCACTTT. Translated: CASREGDNSPLHF.

The chain employs TRBV6-2 or TRBV6-3 and TRBJ2-5, with a tentative D call TRBD2 (6 bases). The tail of the sequence fits TRBJ2-7 better, so the J call may be wrong. The CDR3 is 16 amino acids. CDR1 and CDR2 from the germline V gene are MNHEY and SVGEGT. CDR3 sequence (DNA): TGTGCCACCCTCCGGGCCGGGGGAAGCTTTGAAGGCGAGCAGTACTTC. It is translated as CATLRAGGSFEGEQYF.

V usage is TRBV7-9 and J usage is TRBJ2-1; D remains unclear. This CDR3 has 13 residues. Between the trimmed V and J ends, which lost 1 base and 10 bases, there was a span of 11 bases. The germline CDR1 and CDR2 sequences are SEHNR and FQNEAQ (reference sequence). In nucleotides, the CDR3 is TGTGCCAGCAGCTTAGATAACCTAGAAGAGCAGTTCTTC. Protein: CASSLDNLEEQFF. The entire variable domain, with the rest obtained from reference TRBV7-9 and TRBJ2-1, is as follows: DTGVSQNPRHKITKRGQNVTFRCDPISEHNRLYWYRQTLGQGPEFLTYFQNEAQLEKSRLLSDRFSAERPKGSFSTLEIQRTEQGDSAMYLCASSLDNLEEQFFGPGTRLTVL.

This clonotype was detected ten times or more. This chain connects TRBV4-1 to TRBJ2-5, with D maybe TRBD2 (5 bases). Per the germline V gene, CDR1 is MGHRA and CDR2 is YSYEKL. V lost 1 base and J lost 3, with 9 bases in between. This CDR3 region has 14 residues. The CDR3 loop is CASSQVSAKETQYF. The CDR3 DNA reads as TGCGCCAGCAGCCAAGTTAGCGCTAAAGAGACCCAGTACTTC.

The chain combines TRBV28 with TRBJ1-5; no reliable D call. CDR1 is MDHEN and CDR2 is SYDVKM in the germline V gene. V lost 2 bases and J lost 0, with 11 bases in between. The CDR3 has 16 amino acids. CDR3 residues: CASSLASGVSNQPQHF. CDR3 bases: TGTGCCAGCAGTTTAGCTTCAGGTGTTAGCAATCAGCCCCAGCATTTT. Full variable domain (missing parts from reference TRBV28 and TRBJ1-5): DVKVTQSSRYLVKRTGEKVFLECVQDMDHENMFWYRQDPGLGLRLIYFSYDVKMKEKGDIPEGYSVSREKKERFSLILESASTNQTSMYLCASSLASGVSNQPQHFGDGTRLSIL.

The chain carries TRBV20-1 and TRBJ2-7, with 11 nucleotides matching TRBD2. From germline, CDR1 is DFQATT and CDR2 SNEGSKA (reference sequence). After removal of 6 bases from V and 0 bases from J, the junction contained 4 bases not matched to a gene. The CDR3 is made up of 14 amino acids. The CDR3, as DNA: TGCAGTGCGATCACTAGCGGGGGCTCCTACGAGCAGTACTTC. The encoded protein is CSAITSGGSYEQYF.

To note about this clonotype: The junction does not match germline at one end; this may be a read error. The genes are TRBV28 and TRBJ1-2, with TRBD1 as a possible D gene (5 bases). The CDR3 loop spans 14 amino acids. The germline V gene has CDR1 MDHEN and CDR2 SYDVKM. The CDR3 nucleotides are TGTGCCAACAGTAGACACGGGGGACTCTATGGCTACACCTTC. Its translation is CANSRHGGLYGYTF.

On this clonotype: A much bigger clone sits one base away, suggesting this may be a read error. This chain uses TRBV3-1 with TRBJ2-3; no clear D gene. Between the trimmed V and J ends, which lost 8 bases and 4 bases, there was a span of 13 bases. Germline V lookup: CDR1 LGHDT, CDR2 YNNKEL (reference sequence). The CDR3 has 13 residues. CDR3 in DNA: TGTGCCAGCGGATACACTGAGTCAGATACGCAGTATTTT. Translating it yields CASGYTESDTQYF.

The chain uses TRBV5-6 and TRBJ2-7, with 10 bases that match TRBD2. Germline CDR1 SGHDT, CDR2 YYEEEE. The CDR3 is made up of 16 amino acids. After removal of 5 bases from V and 5 bases from J, the junction contained 13 bases not matched to a gene. CDR3 amino acids: CASSLTGTSAVNEQYF. In DNA, the CDR3 is TGTGCCAGCAGTTTAACGGGGACTAGCGCTGTAAACGAGCAGTACTTC. The entire variable domain, with the rest obtained from reference TRBV5-6 and TRBJ2-7, is as follows: DAGVTQSPTHLIKTRGQQVTLRCSPKSGHDTVSWYQQALGQGPQFIFQYYEEEERQRGNFPDRFSGHQFPNYSSELNVNALLLGDSALYLCASSLTGTSAVNEQYFGPGTRLTVT.

As for this clonotype: As the CDR3 is not closed by the conserved phenylalanine or tryptophan, this likely results from a read error. The V call is TRBV15, the J call TRBJ2-3, with D possibly being TRBD2 (5 bases). The CDR3 runs 13 residues. CDR1 and CDR2 from the germline V gene are LNHNV and YYDKDF (reference sequence). The V end was cut by 3 bases, the J end by 6 bases, with 10 bases between. CDR3: CATSRTRRDTQYL. CDR3 DNA sequence: TGTGCCACCAGCAGGACACGGAGGGATACGCAGTATTTG.

The chain links TRBV29-1 to TRBJ1-2; TRBD1 matches at 7 bases. V shed 0 bases and J 3 bases; nucleotides not matched to a gene: 4. From germline, CDR1 is SQVTM and CDR2 ANQGSEA. The CDR3 sequence is 14 residues long. CDR3: CSVEDEGAHYGYTF. In nucleotides, the CDR3 is TGCAGCGTTGAAGATGAGGGGGCCCACTATGGCTACACCTTC.

This clonotype was observed a few times. The chain links TRBV7-3 to TRBJ2-1; D may correspond to TRBD1 or TRBD2 (5 bases each). The CDR3 is 13 amino acids. Germline loops: CDR1 SGHTA, CDR2 FQGTGA. With 5 bases removed from V and 8 bases from J, the gap between germline ends came to 13 bases. The CDR3, as DNA: TGTGCCAGCAGCCCGGGACCAAACGATGAGCAGTTCTTC. It translates to CASSPGPNDEQFF.

This chain joins TRBV20-1 and TRBJ2-3, with D maybe TRBD1 (7 bases). The ends were cut back, 6 bases at V and 4 bases at J, with 14 bases in the middle. The CDR3 loop spans 13 amino acids. Germline CDR1 reads DFQATT; CDR2 reads SNEGSKA (reference sequence). The DNA for the CDR3 is TGCAGTGCGCTCGGCAGGGGGGCAGATACGCAGTATTTT. This codes for CSALGRGADTQYF.